The 28 T cell receptor beta chains below were found in one sample sequenced in a study of T cell responses to AZD1222 COVID-19 vaccine. The assay was immunoSEQ multiplex PCR, and TCRdb's table has in-frame clones only and misses some. The sample records almost 55,000 clones, around 84% being singletons. The material sequenced was peripheral blood, taken on day 0 of AZD1222 vaccination. The receptor set was obtained from an adult in good health.

The chain recombines TRBV2 with TRBJ1-4; D is undetermined. The V end was cut by 2 bases, the J end by 4 bases, with 14 bases between. Germline values: CDR1 SNHLY, CDR2 FYNNEI. This CDR3 region has 16 residues. This chain's CDR3 is CASSEFQRTGNEKLFF. The CDR3 DNA sequence: TGTGCCAGCAGTGAATTCCAACGGACGGGTAATGAAAAACTGTTTTTT. Full variable domain (missing parts from reference TRBV2 and TRBJ1-4): EPEVTQTPSHQVTQMGQEVILRCVPISNHLYFYWYRQILGQKVEFLVSFYNNEISEKSEIFDDQFSVERPDGSNFTLKIRSTKLEDSAMYFCASSEFQRTGNEKLFFGSGTQLSVL.

J is TRBJ1-1 and V is TRBV6-1, with D perhaps TRBD1 (5 bases). Germline V gives CDR1 MNHNS, CDR2 SASEGT. V lost 0 bases and J 2 bases, leaving 13 bases between the germline ends. The CDR3 runs to 16 residues. CDR3 sequence (DNA): TGTGCCAGCAGTGAAGCCGGCCGCAGGGTAAACACTGAAGCTTTCTTT. Translating gives CASSEAGRRVNTEAFF.

This chain connects TRBV6-5 to TRBJ2-5, with TRBD2 matching over 11 bases. This CDR3 has 15 residues. The trim removed 6 bases at V and 0 bases at J, leaving 3 bases unmatched. Germline V gives CDR1 MNHEY, CDR2 SVGAGI. In nucleotides, the CDR3 is TGTGCCAGCAGGTCGACTAGCGGGGACCAAGAGACCCAGTACTTC. It yields the protein CASRSTSGDQETQYF.

This rearrangement joins TRBV5-1 to TRBJ1-4, with D maybe TRBD1 (5 bases). Germline loops: CDR1 SGHRS, CDR2 YFSETQ. Trimming left V 2 bases short and J 7 bases short, with 12 bases between. This CDR3 region has 14 residues. CDR3 in amino acids: CASSFNTGTEKLFF. CDR3 DNA sequence: TGCGCCAGCAGCTTCAACACAGGTACTGAAAAACTGTTTTTT. Using reference TRBV5-1 and TRBJ1-4 for the parts outside the CDR3, the full variable domain is KAGVTQTPRYLIKTRGQQVTLSCSPISGHRSVSWYQQTPGQGLQFLFEYFSETQRNKGNFPGRFSGRQFSNSRSEMNVSTLELGDSALYLCASSFNTGTEKLFFGSGTQLSVL.

The chain joins TRBV4-3 to TRBJ1-1; TRBD1 might be the D (5 bases). This CDR3 is 15 amino acids long. CDR1 is LGHNA and CDR2 is YSLEER in the germline V gene. Between the trimmed V and J ends, which lost 0 bases and 6 bases, there was a span of 14 bases. CDR3 DNA: TGCGCCAGCAGCCAAGATTTTGGGGGAAAGGCTGAAGCTTTCTTT. Translated, it gives CASSQDFGGKAEAFF.

This chain links TRBV5-6 with TRBJ1-1, with D hard to call. Looked up from germline, CDR1 is SGHDT and CDR2 is YYEEEE. The CDR3 length is 16 residues. V gave up 3 bases and J gave up 3 bases, with 18 bases separating them. As DNA, the CDR3 is TGTGCCAGCAGCTCCCCGAGGGCGGGCGCGGACACTGAAGCTTTCTTT. This codes for CASSSPRAGADTEAFF. Filled out from reference TRBV5-6 and TRBJ1-1, the complete variable domain reads DAGVTQSPTHLIKTRGQQVTLRCSPKSGHDTVSWYQQALGQGPQFIFQYYEEEERQRGNFPDRFSGHQFPNYSSELNVNALLLGDSALYLCASSSPRAGADTEAFFGQGTRLTVV.

The gene calls are TRBV6-5 and TRBJ1-2; no reliable D call. This CDR3 comprises 11 residues. The germline V and J ends were trimmed by 7 bases and 6 bases, with 9 bases remaining between them. Germline CDR1 MNHEY, CDR2 SVGAGI. The CDR3 DNA reads as TGTGCCAGCAAATTAGGAAATGGCTACACCTTC. It specifies CASKLGNGYTF.

V gene TRBV12-3 or TRBV12-4 combines with J gene TRBJ2-3, with D possibly being TRBD2 (7 bases). This CDR3 is 12 amino acids long. V was clipped by 3 bases and J by 7 bases, with 8 bases between them. The CDR3 DNA reads as TGTGCCAGCAGTTTCGGGGGGCATACGCAGTATTTT. Amino acid sequence: CASSFGGHTQYF.

The chain couples TRBV9 to TRBJ2-1; D unresolved. The V gene's germline CDR1 is SGDLS and CDR2 YYNGEE. The V and J ends lost 0 bases and 6 bases respectively, with 7 bases between them. This CDR3 is 13 amino acids long. The CDR3 loop reads CASSVDSRNEQFF. CDR3 DNA sequence: TGTGCCAGCAGCGTAGACTCTCGCAATGAGCAGTTCTTC.

The chain employs TRBV12-3 or TRBV12-4 and TRBJ1-1; D remains ambiguous. Trimming removed 1 base from V and 5 bases from J, with 5 bases in between. The CDR3 sequence is 12 residues long. The DNA of the CDR3 is TGTGCCAGCAGTTTAGGGATTACTGAAGCTTTCTTT. Protein product: CASSLGITEAFF.

V usage is TRBV15 and J usage is TRBJ2-1; 7 nucleotides agree with TRBD2. After removal of 1 base from V and 1 base from J, the junction contained 1 base not matched to a gene. This CDR3 comprises 15 residues. From germline, CDR1 is LNHNV and CDR2 YYDKDF (reference sequence). This chain's CDR3 is CATSRVAGSYNEQFF. The CDR3 nucleotides are TGTGCCACCAGCAGAGTAGCGGGTTCCTACAATGAGCAGTTCTTC. Variable domain in full (rest from reference TRBV15 and TRBJ2-1): DAMVIQNPRYQVTQFGKPVTLSCSQTLNHNVMYWYQQKSSQAPKLLFHYYDKDFNNEADTPDNFQSRRPNTSFCFLDIRSPGLGDTAMYLCATSRVAGSYNEQFFGPGTRLTVL.

This clone occurred once. J is TRBJ2-7 and V is TRBV28, with D possibly TRBD2 on 5 matching bases. CDR1 is MDHEN and CDR2 is SYDVKM in the germline V gene. The CDR3 is made up of 13 amino acids. V was pared by 2 bases and J by 6 bases, with 11 bases between. The CDR3 is CASSLNPSFEQYF. CDR3 DNA sequence: TGTGCCAGCAGTTTAAACCCTAGCTTCGAGCAGTACTTC.

A few counts support this clone. The chain uses TRBV5-5 and TRBJ2-1; TRBD2 matches 7 bases. There are 18 residues in the CDR3. CDR1 is SGHKS and CDR2 is YYEKEE in the germline V gene (reference sequence). The trim removed 2 bases at V and 7 bases at J, leaving 18 bases unmatched. The CDR3, as DNA: TGTGCCAGCAGCTTCAAGATAAGCGGGGCTTTTTCCCATAATGAGCAGTTCTTC. It yields the protein CASSFKISGAFSHNEQFF.

This clone has more than one count but fewer than ten. CDR3 sequence reads: CASSPPGRDYPPKLNYGYTF. CDR3 bases: TGTGCCAGCTCACCACCGGGAAGGGACTACCCCCCCAAACTAAACTATGGCTACACCTTC. This chain connects TRBV18 to TRBJ1-2; TRBD1 might be the D (5 bases). The V and J ends lost 0 bases and 2 bases respectively, with 25 bases between them. Looked up from germline, CDR1 is KGHSH and CDR2 is LQKENI. This CDR3 contains 20 residues. Filled out from reference TRBV18 and TRBJ1-2, the complete variable domain reads NAGVMQNPRHLVRRRGQEARLRCSPMKGHSHVYWYRQLPEEGLKFMVYLQKENIIDESGMPKERFSAEFPKEGPSILRIQQVVRGDSAAYFCASSPPGRDYPPKLNYGYTFGSGTRLTVV.

This clone was observed a single time. This rearrangement joins TRBV6-5 to TRBJ1-3; the match to TRBD1 covers 8 bases. Unmatched junction bases numbered 4, after V lost 6 bases and J lost 0 bases. Germline V gene sequence: CDR1 MNHEY, CDR2 SVGAGI. CDR3 length: 15 residues. CDR3 bases: TGTGCCAGCAGCGACAGGGGCCGCTCTGGAAACACCATATATTTT. Translation gives CASSDRGRSGNTIYF.

V usage is TRBV28 and J usage is TRBJ1-2, with TRBD1 identical over 7 bases. Germline V lookup: CDR1 MDHEN, CDR2 SYDVKM. This CDR3 has 16 amino acids. V dropped 6 bases and J dropped 4; count of bases not matched to a gene: 14. CDR3 sequence reads: CASSTTGYPLVYGYTF. In DNA form, the CDR3 reads TGTGCCAGCAGCACGACAGGGTATCCATTGGTCTATGGCTACACCTTC.

This clone is a singleton in its sample. DNA of the CDR3: TGTGCCAGCAGTTTAGGGAATAGCAATCAGCCCCAGCATTTT. It translates to CASSLGNSNQPQHF. The V call is TRBV28, the J call TRBJ1-5; D is uncertain. The V end was cut by 2 bases, the J end by 0 bases, with 5 bases between. The CDR3 covers 14 residues. CDR1 and CDR2 from the germline V gene are MDHEN and SYDVKM.

This rearrangement joins TRBV12-3 or TRBV12-4 to TRBJ1-2; weak D call: TRBD1 (5 bases). The V gene lost 7 bases and the J gene lost 6 bases, with 15 bases spanning the gap. The CDR3 is 13 residues long. The CDR3 is CASNTQGVHGYTF. The DNA for the CDR3 is TGTGCCAGCAACACCCAGGGAGTCCATGGCTACACCTTC.

This chain joins TRBV9 and TRBJ1-5; TRBD1 might be the D (6 bases). Trimming left V 1 base short and J 5 bases short, with 19 bases between. The germline CDR1 and CDR2 sequences are SGDLS and YYNGEE. This CDR3 comprises 17 residues. The CDR3: CASSVQLYRVKDQPQHF. The CDR3, as DNA: TGTGCCAGCAGCGTACAGCTCTACAGGGTGAAGGATCAGCCCCAGCATTTT.

The gene calls are TRBV14 and TRBJ2-1; D is ambiguous. Germline lookup yields CDR1 SGHDN and CDR2 FVKESK. This CDR3 spans 15 amino acids. Deletions cut 5 bases from V and 4 bases from J, with 15 bases between. In nucleotides, the CDR3 is TGTGCCAGCAGCGCCCATTCCTCGGGTTACAATGAGCAGTTCTTC. It is translated as CASSAHSSGYNEQFF.

This clone was seen more than once but under ten times. The CDR3, as DNA: TGTGCCAGCAGGGGGCTGACGGGCACTGAAGCTTTCTTT. It specifies CASRGLTGTEAFF. This chain connects TRBV25-1 to TRBJ1-1; possibly TRBD1 for D (5 bases). Deletions cut 6 bases from V and 4 bases from J, with 12 bases between. The germline V gene has CDR1 MGHDK and CDR2 SYGVNS. CDR3 length: 13 residues.

The chain recombines TRBV19 with TRBJ2-2, with D possibly TRBD1 on 6 matching bases. V gave up 4 bases and J gave up 2 bases, with 17 bases separating them. Germline lookup yields CDR1 LNHDA and CDR2 SQIVND (reference sequence). CDR3 size: 17 residues. The CDR3 reads CASSTGTGTPNTGELFF. For the CDR3, the DNA is TGTGCCAGTAGTACCGGTACCGGGACACCAAACACCGGGGAGCTGTTTTTT.

The chain joins TRBV5-1 to TRBJ2-4; 10 nucleotides match TRBD2. Germline assignment: CDR1 SGHRS and CDR2 YFSETQ. Unmatched junction bases numbered 11, after V lost 0 bases and J lost 8 bases. The CDR3 consists of 17 residues. CDR3 DNA: TGCGCCAGCAGCTTGGGGCTAGCGGGAGCCCGGAGCGACATTCAGTACTTC. As protein: CASSLGLAGARSDIQYF.

This clone has only one observation. DNA for the CDR3: TGTGCCAGCAGCCAAGATGCTACCTCGGGAAAACTGTTTTTT. It translates to CASSQDATSGKLFF. V usage is TRBV3-1 (or the pseudogene TRBV3-2) and J usage is TRBJ1-4; D is ambiguous. This CDR3 is 14 amino acids long. Germline V lookup: CDR1 LGHDT, CDR2 YNNKEL (reference sequence). The germline V and J ends were trimmed by 0 bases and 10 bases, with 12 bases remaining between them.

In its sample, this clone was seen once. V usage is TRBV5-1 and J usage is TRBJ1-5; D not certain. Germline V lookup: CDR1 SGHRS, CDR2 YFSETQ. The CDR3 totals 14 residues. V was clipped by 2 bases and J by 5 bases, with 11 bases between them. Here the CDR3 reads CASSFGDGDQPQHF. The CDR3 DNA reads as TGCGCCAGCAGCTTTGGCGACGGAGATCAGCCCCAGCATTTT.

CDR3 nucleotide sequence: TGTGCCAGCAGCTCAGCGGCCGTGATTGGCTACACCTTC. The encoded protein is CASSSAAVIGYTF. The rearrangement joins TRBV5-8 to TRBJ1-2; D is unresolved. The CDR3 sequence is 13 residues long. V gave up 3 bases and J gave up 7 bases, with 13 bases separating them. The germline CDR1 and CDR2 sequences are SGHTS and YDEGEE.

The chain links TRBV2 to TRBJ1-5; 11 bases match TRBD1. Trimming at V came to 7 bases and at J to 7 bases, leaving 6 bases not matched to a gene. The CDR3 extends over 14 amino acids. Germline CDR1 SNHLY, CDR2 FYNNEI. CDR3 in DNA: TGTGCCAGCATGGGGACAGGGGGACAGCAGCCCCAGCATTTT. It specifies CASMGTGGQQPQHF.

CDR3 sequence reads: CASSATGTGGRETQYF. The CDR3 DNA follows: TGTGCCAGCAGCGCGACCGGGACAGGGGGCAGGGAGACCCAGTACTTC. The gene calls are TRBV7-7 and TRBJ2-5; 12 bases line up with TRBD1. Germline V gene data show CDR1 as SSHAT and CDR2 as FNYEAQ (reference sequence). The CDR3 runs 16 residues. With V trimmed by 5 bases and J by 5 bases, 9 bases remained unmatched.